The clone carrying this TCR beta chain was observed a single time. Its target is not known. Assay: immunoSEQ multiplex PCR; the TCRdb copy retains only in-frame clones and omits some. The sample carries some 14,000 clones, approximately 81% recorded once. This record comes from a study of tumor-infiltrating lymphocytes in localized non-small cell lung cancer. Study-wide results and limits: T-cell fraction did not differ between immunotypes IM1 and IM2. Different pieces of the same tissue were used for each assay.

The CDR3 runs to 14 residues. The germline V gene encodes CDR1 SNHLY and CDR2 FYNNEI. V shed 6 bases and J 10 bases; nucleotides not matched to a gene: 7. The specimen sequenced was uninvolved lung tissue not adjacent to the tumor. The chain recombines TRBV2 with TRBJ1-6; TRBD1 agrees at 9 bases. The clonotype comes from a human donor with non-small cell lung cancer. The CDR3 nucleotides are TGTGCCAGCAGCGCAGACAGGGGGATCTCACCCCTCCACTTT. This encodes CASSADRGISPLHF.